These 21 T cell receptor beta chains came from one sample sequenced in a study of shared clonotypes between healthy human individuals. TCRdb keeps only in-frame clones here, not all; method: immunoSEQ multiplex PCR. Among 1,100,000 or so clones, 75% to 80% were seen once, and the ten largest hold roughly 0.56%. The material sequenced was memory CD4+ T cells from PBMCs. As for subset: CD45RA-negative fraction. The source of these receptors is a man aged 18 to 30 in good health. Some clones in this sample may be carry-over from other donors' samples.

The chain is built from TRBV14 and TRBJ1-1; D possibly corresponds to TRBD1 (6 bases). The V end lost 5 bases, the J end lost 1 base, and 14 bases lay between the germline ends. The CDR3 has 15 amino acids. Germline loops: CDR1 SGHDN, CDR2 FVKESK. The CDR3 loop is CASSVHREKNTEAFF. The CDR3 coding sequence is TGTGCCAGCAGCGTCCACAGGGAGAAGAACACTGAAGCTTTCTTT. The variable domain in full, with the rest retrieved from reference TRBV14 and TRBJ1-1, is EAGVTQFPSHSVIEKGQTVTLRCDPISGHDNLYWYRRVMGKEIKFLLHFVKESKQDESGMPNNRFLAERTGGTYSTLKVQPAELEDSGVYFCASSVHREKNTEAFFGQGTRLTVV.

The CDR3 DNA is TGTGCCTGGAGTGGCCGTACAGGGGGGGGGACCCAGTACTTC. Encoded protein: CAWSGRTGGGTQYF. V gene TRBV30 combines with J gene TRBJ2-5; weak D call: TRBD1 (8 bases). The germline CDR1 and CDR2 sequences are GTSNPN and SVGIG (reference sequence). With 1 base removed from V and 7 bases from J, the gap between germline ends came to 16 bases. The length of the CDR3 is 14 residues.

The genes are TRBV4-1 and TRBJ2-1, with 14 bases aligning to TRBD2. Trimming at V came to 4 bases and at J to 5 bases, leaving 7 bases not matched to a gene. The CDR3 has 17 residues. Germline V gene lookup returns CDR1 MGHRA and CDR2 YSYEKL. The CDR3 DNA is TGCGCCAGCAGCCGCGAGGGACTAGCGGGAGCCCACAATGAGCAGTTCTTC. Its translation is CASSREGLAGAHNEQFF.

Only a few counts were recorded for this clone. V gene TRBV18 combines with J gene TRBJ1-4; D call uncertain. Trimming stripped 3 bases from V and 4 bases from J, with 0 bases between. Germline V lookup: CDR1 KGHSH, CDR2 LQKENI. This CDR3 comprises 11 residues. CDR3: CASSPNEKLFF. The CDR3, as DNA: TGTGCCAGCTCACCTAATGAAAAACTGTTTTTT.

Of note for this clone: A junction boundary mismatches the germline segment, possibly from a read error. The chain recombines TRBV6-9 with TRBJ2-7, with a possible D match to TRBD2 (5 bases). The CDR3 length is 15 residues. CDR1 and CDR2 from the germline V gene are MNHGY and SVAAGI. The CDR3 here is CASSPTRGIDLQHYF. DNA for the CDR3: TGTGCCAGCAGCCCGACCCGAGGGATAGACTTACAGCACTACTTC.

This clone was observed a handful of times. Other nucleotide sequences in the sample specify the same CDR3. The chain employs TRBV6-4 and TRBJ2-2; 10 bases are a match to TRBD1. The germline V gene encodes CDR1 MRHNA and CDR2 SNTAGT. V gave up 6 bases and J gave up 3 bases; unmatched junction bases: 4. The CDR3 contains 15 residues. This CDR3 is CASRRQGADTGELFF. In DNA, the CDR3 is TGTGCCAGCAGGAGACAGGGGGCGGACACCGGGGAGCTGTTTTTT.

The V and J genes are TRBV25-1 and TRBJ2-3; tentative D call: TRBD2 (6 bases). Deletions cut 3 bases from V and 10 bases from J, with 14 bases between. From germline, CDR1 is MGHDK and CDR2 SYGVNS. This CDR3 has 13 residues. The CDR3 protein is CASSDAGYRAQYF. The CDR3 bases are TGTGCCAGCAGTGATGCGGGGTATAGAGCGCAGTATTTT.

About this clone itself: Other nucleotide sequences from this sample produce the same CDR3. The chain is built from TRBV7-9 and TRBJ2-5; the D gene could be TRBD1 or TRBD2 (6 bases each). Per the germline V gene, CDR1 is SEHNR and CDR2 is FQNEAQ (reference sequence). The CDR3 covers 14 residues. The V end lost 1 base, the J end lost 4 bases, and 10 bases lay between the germline ends. The CDR3 sequence: CASSLGRGGETQYF. DNA of the CDR3: TGTGCCAGCAGCTTAGGCAGGGGAGGAGAGACCCAGTACTTC.

The chain uses TRBV29-1 and TRBJ1-2; no reliable D call. The CDR3 is 10 amino acids. V shed 4 bases and J shed 3 bases, with 3 bases lying between them. Germline loops: CDR1 SQVTM, CDR2 ANQGSEA. The CDR3 reads CSVADYGYTF. In nucleotides, the CDR3 is TGCAGCGTTGCTGACTATGGCTACACCTTC.

This chain links TRBV4-1 with TRBJ2-7; perhaps TRBD1 as D (5 bases). V shed 4 bases and J shed 4 bases, with 11 bases lying between them. Looked up from germline, CDR1 is MGHRA and CDR2 is YSYEKL. The CDR3 is 13 amino acids. The CDR3 bases are TGCGCCAGCAGCCGACAGATATTTTACGAGCAGTACTTC. Amino acid sequence: CASSRQIFYEQYF.

The V gene is TRBV30, the J gene TRBJ1-5, with unresolved D. Between the trimmed V and J ends, which lost 0 bases and 5 bases, there was a span of 11 bases. Per the germline V gene, CDR1 is GTSNPN and CDR2 is SVGIG (reference sequence). The CDR3 spans 14 residues. The CDR3 sequence is CAWSVNGLDQPQHF. CDR3 nucleotide sequence: TGTGCCTGGAGTGTAAACGGACTGGATCAGCCCCAGCATTTT.

The V and J genes are TRBV28 and TRBJ1-1, with a weak D call TRBD1 (5 bases). The germline V and J ends were trimmed by 5 bases and 4 bases, with 20 bases remaining between them. Germline values: CDR1 MDHEN, CDR2 SYDVKM. The CDR3 is 16 residues long. CDR3 DNA sequence: TGTGCCAGCAGTCCCCCTTTGGGGGTCCCGGGCACTGAAGCTTTCTTT. Translated: CASSPPLGVPGTEAFF.

The chain is built from TRBV28 and TRBJ2-2, with TRBD2 identical over 9 bases. CDR1 MDHEN and CDR2 SYDVKM come from the germline V gene. The CDR3 totals 16 residues. The ends lost 4 bases at V and 6 bases at J; junction bases unmatched: 9. The CDR3 loop is CASSYWGLASSGELFF. The CDR3 region has the DNA TGTGCCAGCAGTTATTGGGGACTAGCTTCCTCCGGGGAGCTGTTTTTT.

This sequence joins TRBV30 and TRBJ2-2; D is undetermined. Germline-derived CDR1 and CDR2 are GTSNPN and SVGIG (reference sequence). The CDR3 is 13 amino acids. V lost 5 bases to trimming and J lost 3 bases, with 10 bases between them. Here the CDR3 DNA reads TGTGCCTGGTTAGGGTTGGACACCGGGGAGCTGTTTTTT. It codes for CAWLGLDTGELFF. Supplemented by reference TRBV30 and TRBJ2-2, the full variable domain reads SQTIHQWPATLVQPVGSPLSLECTVEGTSNPNLYWYRQAAGRGLQLLFYSVGIGQISSEVPQNLSASRPQDRQFILSSKKLLLSDSGFYLCAWLGLDTGELFFGEGSRLTVL.

This clone was seen a handful of times. The V and J genes are TRBV13 and TRBJ2-5; perhaps TRBD2 as D (6 bases). CDR1 is PRHDT, CDR2 FYEKMQ, per germline (reference sequence). This CDR3 spans 14 amino acids. V was cut by 5 bases and J by 2 bases, with 12 bases left in between. The CDR3 DNA follows: TGTGCCAGCAGCCCCCTAGCGACACAAGAGACCCAGTACTTC. Protein: CASSPLATQETQYF.

The chain combines TRBV10-3 with TRBJ1-2; 9 positions match TRBD1. Germline CDR1 reads ENHRY; CDR2 reads SYGVKD. The CDR3 runs to 16 residues. The trim removed 0 bases at V and 3 bases at J, leaving 5 bases unmatched. The CDR3 region is CAISESSGQGHYGYTF. The DNA of the CDR3 is TGTGCCATCAGTGAGTCATCGGGACAGGGACACTATGGCTACACCTTC.

The chain carries TRBV5-1 and TRBJ2-2; 8 positions match TRBD2. This CDR3 has 14 residues. CDR1 and CDR2 from the germline V gene are SGHRS and YFSETQ. Trimming cost V 0 bases and J 10 bases; bases outside gene matches: 5. CDR3 bases: TGCGCCAGCAGCTTGGATGCGGGGGGCCTGGAGCTGTTTTTT. Translated, it gives CASSLDAGGLELFF.

The genes are TRBV14 and TRBJ1-1, with D perhaps matching TRBD1 (6 bases). Germline CDR1 reads SGHDN; CDR2 reads FVKESK. The ends were cut back, 1 base at V and 5 bases at J, with 14 bases in the middle. The CDR3 covers 15 residues. CDR3 nucleotide sequence: TGTGCCAGCAGCCAAGGGCCGGGGAGGGGGACTGAAGCTTTCTTT. Its protein product is CASSQGPGRGTEAFF.

This clone appeared a few times. The chain is built from TRBV6-1 and TRBJ2-1; D gene unclear. CDR3 length: 11 residues. The V gene's germline CDR1 is MNHNS and CDR2 SASEGT. The V end lost 3 bases, the J end lost 7 bases, and 4 bases lay between the germline ends. CDR3 bases: TGTGCCAGCAGTGAGGTAAATGAGCAGTTCTTC. Protein sequence: CASSEVNEQFF.

The chain recombines TRBV6-5 with TRBJ1-4, with D possibly TRBD1 on 6 matching bases. Deletions cut 0 bases from V and 0 bases from J, with 8 bases between. Germline assignment: CDR1 MNHEY and CDR2 SVGAGI. This CDR3 spans 16 amino acids. CDR3 loop: CASSYSNRATNEKLFF. CDR3 in DNA: TGTGCCAGCAGTTACTCGAACAGGGCAACTAATGAAAAACTGTTTTTT.

This rearrangement joins TRBV2 to TRBJ1-3, with unresolved D. CDR1 is SNHLY and CDR2 is FYNNEI in the germline V gene. The V and J ends lost 4 bases and 0 bases respectively, with 4 bases between them. This CDR3 region has 13 residues. The DNA of the CDR3 is TGTGCCAGCAGTGCTAACTCTGGAAACACCATATATTTT. Translated: CASSANSGNTIYF.